The TCR beta chain described here comes from a study of blood T cells in healthy people across ages. About the study: About one barcoded beta molecule per two T cells was captured by template switching.

PCR was performed a second time for 7 to 11 cycles using a sample-barcoded 5' primer and a J-beta primer mix. TCRdb re-called the 5' RACE reads with MiXCR, one entry per CDR3 protein. The profile shows nearly 800,000 distinct CDR3 sequences, 56% of them singletons. The study, taken as a whole, reports: With age, beta diversity per million T cells declined roughly linearly, significantly by over 35.

CDR1 and CDR2 from the germline V gene are DFQATT and SNEGSKA (reference sequence). The CDR3 runs 17 residues. This clonotype was seen a handful of times. The antigen remains undetermined. The receptor was derived from a man between 35 and 55 years old in good health. V is TRBV20-1 and J is TRBJ2-4; 9 bases align to TRBD2. The J call may be incorrect, as the DNA end agrees better with TRBJ2-7. Sequencing input: blood. CDR3 region: CSARDLTEGLADYEQYF. Here the CDR3 DNA reads TGCAGTGCTAGAGACCTTACTGAGGGACTAGCTGACTACGAGCAGTACTTC.